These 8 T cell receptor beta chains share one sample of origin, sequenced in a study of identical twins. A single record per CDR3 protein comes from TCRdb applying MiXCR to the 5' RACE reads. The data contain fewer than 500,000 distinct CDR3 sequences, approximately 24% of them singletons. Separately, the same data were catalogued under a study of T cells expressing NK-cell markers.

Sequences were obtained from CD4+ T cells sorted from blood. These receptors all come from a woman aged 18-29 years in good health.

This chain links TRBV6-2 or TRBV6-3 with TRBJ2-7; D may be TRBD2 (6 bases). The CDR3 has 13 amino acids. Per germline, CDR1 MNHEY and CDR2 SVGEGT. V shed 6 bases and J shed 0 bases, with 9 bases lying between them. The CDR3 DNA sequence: TGTGCCAGCAGACCCGGGAGCTCCTACGAGCAGTACTTC. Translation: CASRPGSSYEQYF.

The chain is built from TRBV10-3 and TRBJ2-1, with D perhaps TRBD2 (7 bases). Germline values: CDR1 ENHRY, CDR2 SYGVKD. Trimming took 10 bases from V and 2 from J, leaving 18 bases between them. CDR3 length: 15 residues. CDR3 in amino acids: CATGGGGGPYNEQFF. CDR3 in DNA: TGTGCCACGGGGGGAGGGGGAGGGCCCTACAATGAGCAGTTCTTC.

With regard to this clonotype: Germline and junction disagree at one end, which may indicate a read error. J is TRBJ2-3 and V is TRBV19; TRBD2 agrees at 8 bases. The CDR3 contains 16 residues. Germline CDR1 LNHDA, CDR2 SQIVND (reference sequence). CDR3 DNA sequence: TGTGCCAGTAGTATACGAGCCAGCGGGAGAACAGATGCGCAGTATTTT. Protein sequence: CASSIRASGRTDAQYF.

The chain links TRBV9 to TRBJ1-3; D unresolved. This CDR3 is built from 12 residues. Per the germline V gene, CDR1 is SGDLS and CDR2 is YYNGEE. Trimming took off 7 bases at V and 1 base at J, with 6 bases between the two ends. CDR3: CASGSSGNTIYF. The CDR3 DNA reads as TGTGCCAGCGGCTCTTCTGGAAACACCATATATTTT.

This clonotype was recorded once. Here the CDR3 reads CSARKRQGFYEQYF. DNA for the CDR3: TGCAGTGCGAGGAAAAGACAGGGCTTCTACGAGCAGTACTTC. V and J are TRBV20-1 and TRBJ2-7; 7 nucleotides match TRBD1. V dropped 6 bases and J dropped 3; count of bases not matched to a gene: 11. Germline lookup yields CDR1 DFQATT and CDR2 SNEGSKA (reference sequence). The CDR3 has 14 residues.

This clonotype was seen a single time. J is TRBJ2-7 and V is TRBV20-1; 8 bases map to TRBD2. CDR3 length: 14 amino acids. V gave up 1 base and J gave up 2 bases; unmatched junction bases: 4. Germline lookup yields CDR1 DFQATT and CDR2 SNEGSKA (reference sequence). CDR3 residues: CSARGTAGAYEQYF. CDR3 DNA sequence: TGCAGTGCTAGAGGGACAGCGGGAGCCTACGAGCAGTACTTC.

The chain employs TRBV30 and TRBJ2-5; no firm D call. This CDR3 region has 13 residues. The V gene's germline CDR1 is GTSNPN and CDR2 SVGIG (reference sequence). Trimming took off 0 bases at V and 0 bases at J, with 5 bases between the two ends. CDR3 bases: TGTGCCTGGAGTGTAGTAAACCAAGAGACCCAGTACTTC. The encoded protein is CAWSVVNQETQYF.

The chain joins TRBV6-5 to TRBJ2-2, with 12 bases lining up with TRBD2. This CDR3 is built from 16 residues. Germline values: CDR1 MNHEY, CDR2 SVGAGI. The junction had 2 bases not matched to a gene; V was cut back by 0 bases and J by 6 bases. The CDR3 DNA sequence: TGTGCCAGCAGTTACTCAAGACTAGCGGGGGCCGGGGAGCTGTTTTTT. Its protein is CASSYSRLAGAGELFF.